Below, 28 T cell receptor beta chains from the same sample are listed, as sequenced in a study of blood T cell repertoires in COVID-19. TCRdb's copy holds only in-frame clones and misses some; the assay was immunoSEQ multiplex PCR. The sample lists about 160,000 clones, 60% to 80% occurring once. The source material was peripheral blood. The receptor set was obtained from a man between 65 and 85 years old with acute or convalescent COVID-19.

CDR3 nucleotide sequence: TGTGCTAGTGGTTGGGGACTAGAAAAAAACATTCAGTACTTC. It codes for CASGWGLEKNIQYF. The J gene is TRBJ2-4, the V gene TRBV12-5, with 8 nucleotides matching TRBD2. Germline assignment: CDR1 LGHNT and CDR2 FRNRAP. With V trimmed by 4 bases and J by 4 bases, 3 bases remained unmatched. The CDR3 sequence is 14 residues long.

The CDR3 sequence: CASSDRAGNTIYF. CDR3 DNA sequence: TGTGCCAGCAGTGACAGGGCTGGAAACACCATATATTTT. V gene TRBV12-3 or TRBV12-4 combines with J gene TRBJ1-3, with 7 positions matching TRBD1. V gave up 5 bases and J gave up 2 bases; unmatched junction bases: 0. The CDR3 consists of 13 residues.

The J gene is TRBJ1-3, the V gene TRBV19; D remains ambiguous. The CDR3 extends over 17 amino acids. Trimming removed 3 bases from V and 0 bases from J, with 15 bases in between. Germline V gene sequence: CDR1 LNHDA, CDR2 SQIVND (reference sequence). Here the CDR3 reads CASSIRRGPASGNTIYF. The CDR3 DNA reads as TGTGCCAGTAGTATTAGAAGAGGGCCTGCCTCTGGAAACACCATATATTTT.

The J gene is TRBJ2-7, the V gene TRBV3-1 (or the pseudogene TRBV3-2); D may be TRBD2 (6 bases). The CDR3 runs to 14 residues. The V and J ends lost 1 base and 5 bases respectively, with 12 bases between them. Looked up from germline, CDR1 is LGHDT and CDR2 is YNNKEL (reference sequence). The CDR3 region has the DNA TGTGCCAGCAGCCAAGTTATCGGAGGGGACGAGCAGTACTTC. Translating gives CASSQVIGGDEQYF.

The J gene is TRBJ1-3, the V gene TRBV30; no clear D gene. The ends were cut back, 2 bases at V and 0 bases at J, with 5 bases in the middle. The CDR3 is 13 residues long. Germline lookup yields CDR1 GTSNPN and CDR2 SVGIG (reference sequence). The CDR3 loop is CAWSTDSGNTIYF. The DNA for the CDR3 is TGTGCCTGGAGTACAGACTCTGGAAACACCATATATTTT.

This clone was counted between two and nine times. The V call is TRBV19, the J call TRBJ1-1; 7 positions match TRBD1. The CDR3 loop spans 12 amino acids. The V gene end was trimmed by 8 bases and the J gene end by 8 bases; junction bases not matched to a gene: 8. Germline lookup yields CDR1 LNHDA and CDR2 SQIVND (reference sequence). CDR3 amino acids: CASSPSTGEAFF. The CDR3 nucleotides read TGTGCCAGTTCGCCGTCGACAGGGGAAGCTTTCTTT.

This rearrangement joins TRBV19 to TRBJ2-6; tentatively, D is TRBD1 (5 bases). Per germline, CDR1 LNHDA and CDR2 SQIVND (reference sequence). The CDR3 is 18 amino acids. The V end was cut by 1 base, the J end by 0 bases, with 13 bases between. CDR3 sequence (DNA): TGTGCCAGTAGTATAGTGCCAGGGCCCCCCTCTGGGGCCAACGTCCTGACTTTC. Translating gives CASSIVPGPPSGANVLTF.

The chain employs TRBV5-5 and TRBJ2-5; 14 nucleotides line up with TRBD2. Trimming cost V 4 bases and J 5 bases; bases outside gene matches: 16. This CDR3 region has 19 residues. Germline lookup yields CDR1 SGHKS and CDR2 YYEKEE (reference sequence). The CDR3 DNA reads as TGTGCCAGCAGCACGACCCCTTCGGGACTAGCGGGAGTGCGGGAGACCCAGTACTTC. Its translation is CASSTTPSGLAGVRETQYF.

The V call is TRBV19, the J call TRBJ1-6; 8 bases match TRBD1. The J segment lost 6 bases and the V segment lost 3 bases, leaving 4 bases of the junction unmatched. Germline V gene lookup returns CDR1 LNHDA and CDR2 SQIVND (reference sequence). The CDR3 has 15 residues. The CDR3 region is CASSIPRGLNSPLHF. Here the CDR3 DNA reads TGTGCCAGTAGTATTCCCAGGGGGCTTAATTCACCCCTCCACTTT.

This clone was seen many times. In nucleotides, the CDR3 is TGTGCCAGCAGCTTAGGGAGCGGGGGGGCTTTAGGGACCCAGTACTTC. This translates into CASSLGSGGALGTQYF. J is TRBJ2-5 and V is TRBV7-8; 10 bases agree with TRBD2. The V gene's germline CDR1 is SGHVS and CDR2 FQNEAQ. V lost 1 base, J lost 7 bases, and 9 bases stayed unmatched. CDR3 size: 16 residues.

This chain links TRBV27 with TRBJ2-2; 7 bases match TRBD1. V dropped 7 bases and J dropped 6; count of bases not matched to a gene: 17. Germline CDR1 and CDR2: MNHEY and SMNVEV (reference sequence). CDR3 length equals 17 residues. The CDR3 is CASTKTTGLGAPGELFF. DNA of the CDR3: TGTGCCAGCACCAAAACGACAGGGCTGGGGGCGCCCGGGGAGCTGTTTTTT.

This chain uses TRBV24-1 with TRBJ2-3; TRBD1 aligns across 7 bases. Germline V gene data show CDR1 as KGHDR and CDR2 as SFDVKD. The CDR3 is made up of 14 amino acids. V lost 8 bases to trimming and J lost 4 bases; unmatched junction nucleotides: 8. The CDR3 region is CATNPGQTPDTQYF. DNA of the CDR3: TGTGCCACCAATCCGGGACAGACACCAGATACGCAGTATTTT.

This clone came up once. J is TRBJ2-2 and V is TRBV7-6, with 7 bases that match TRBD1. This CDR3 contains 15 residues. Looked up from germline, CDR1 is SGHVS and CDR2 is FNYEAQ. V was pared by 5 bases and J by 1 base, with 4 bases of the junction left unmatched. The CDR3 spells CASSQRTGNTGELFF. DNA for the CDR3: TGTGCCAGCAGCCAACGGACAGGGAACACCGGGGAGCTGTTTTTT.

The chain has TRBV7-8 and TRBJ1-2; D is possibly TRBD1 (5 bases). CDR1 is SGHVS, CDR2 FQNEAQ, per germline. This CDR3 contains 14 residues. V lost 0 bases to trimming and J lost 7 bases, with 12 bases between them. The CDR3 loop is CASSLARQGGGYTF. CDR3 nucleotide sequence: TGTGCCAGCAGCTTAGCCCGGCAGGGAGGTGGCTACACCTTC.

V is TRBV20-1 and J is TRBJ1-1, with 9 nucleotides matching TRBD1. From germline, CDR1 is DFQATT and CDR2 SNEGSKA (reference sequence). The J segment lost 10 bases and the V segment lost 3 bases, leaving 12 bases of the junction unmatched. The CDR3 spans 14 residues. The CDR3 is CSASTGQGRLVAFF. CDR3 bases: TGCAGTGCTAGTACGGGACAGGGTAGGTTGGTAGCTTTCTTT.

This chain uses TRBV29-1 with TRBJ1-1, with TRBD1 matching 8 bases. Germline loops: CDR1 SQVTM, CDR2 ANQGSEA. V lost 4 bases and J lost 0; bases outside the gene matches: 1. CDR3 length: 13 amino acids. The CDR3 loop reads CSVGDRMNTEAFF. CDR3 sequence (DNA): TGCAGCGTTGGGGACAGGATGAACACTGAAGCTTTCTTT. Filled out from reference TRBV29-1 and TRBJ1-1, the complete variable domain reads SAVISQKPSRDICQRGTSLTIQCQVDSQVTMMFWYRQQPGQSLTLIATANQGSEATYESGFVIDKFPISRPNLTFSTLTVSNMSPEDSSIYLCSVGDRMNTEAFFGQGTRLTVV.

By frequency in the sample, this clone is medium-sized. This sequence joins TRBV28 and TRBJ2-2, with 8 bases fitting TRBD2. From germline, CDR1 is MDHEN and CDR2 SYDVKM. CDR3 length: 17 residues. Losses at the gene ends were 6 bases for V and 4 bases for J; bases not matched to a gene: 13. The CDR3 is CASSLPQRESSTGELFF. The CDR3 region has the DNA TGTGCCAGCAGCCTACCCCAGCGGGAGTCATCCACCGGGGAGCTGTTTTTT.

This rearrangement joins TRBV19 to TRBJ2-3, with 10 nucleotides matching TRBD2. The germline CDR1 and CDR2 sequences are LNHDA and SQIVND (reference sequence). Trimming at V came to 7 bases and at J to 2 bases, leaving 3 bases not matched to a gene. This CDR3 is built from 14 residues. CDR3: CASTLAGVTDTQYF. In DNA form, the CDR3 reads TGTGCCAGTACGCTAGCGGGGGTCACAGATACGCAGTATTTT.

The V gene is TRBV28, the J gene TRBJ2-3; D is unresolved. The V and J ends lost 6 bases and 1 base respectively, with 8 bases between them. CDR1 is MDHEN and CDR2 is SYDVKM in the germline V gene. CDR3 length equals 13 residues. The CDR3 coding sequence is TGTGCCAGCAGGGGCAGCCGCACAGATACGCAGTATTTT. It translates to CASRGSRTDTQYF. Complete variable domain (other parts from reference TRBV28 and TRBJ2-3): DVKVTQSSRYLVKRTGEKVFLECVQDMDHENMFWYRQDPGLGLRLIYFSYDVKMKEKGDIPEGYSVSREKKERFSLILESASTNQTSMYLCASRGSRTDTQYFGPGTRLTVL.

The chain links TRBV7-9 to TRBJ2-7, with D tentatively TRBD1 (5 bases). The CDR3 loop spans 14 amino acids. The ends were cut back, 4 bases at V and 5 bases at J, with 15 bases in the middle. Germline CDR1 and CDR2: SEHNR and FQNEAQ (reference sequence). In DNA form, the CDR3 reads TGTGCCAGCAGCTCGATTCAGGGTGACCACGAGCAGTACTTC. This translates into CASSSIQGDHEQYF.

The DNA for the CDR3 is TGCAGCGTTGGTGGGACAGCAAGCAATCAGCCCCAGCATTTT. This gives the protein CSVGGTASNQPQHF. The V and J genes are TRBV29-1 and TRBJ1-5, with TRBD1 identical over 7 bases. With 4 bases clipped from V and 1 base from J, the junction kept 4 bases outside the gene matches. Germline CDR1 and CDR2: SQVTM and ANQGSEA. This CDR3 is built from 14 residues.

This sequence joins TRBV6-1 and TRBJ2-7; 12 bases are a match to TRBD2. The CDR3 totals 18 residues. Germline assignment: CDR1 MNHNS and CDR2 SASEGT. V gave up 2 bases and J gave up 1 base; unmatched junction bases: 9. CDR3 sequence: CASSERTTSGSRSYEQYF. The CDR3 DNA reads TGTGCCAGCAGTGAAAGGACGACTAGCGGGAGTCGTTCCTACGAGCAGTACTTC.

The V and J genes are TRBV2 and TRBJ1-4; D might be TRBD1 (5 bases). This CDR3 is built from 16 residues. Germline V gene data show CDR1 as SNHLY and CDR2 as FYNNEI. V shed 7 bases and J shed 8 bases, with 23 bases lying between them. The CDR3 is CASTNQGAMGREKLFF. For the CDR3, the DNA is TGTGCCAGCACCAACCAAGGGGCCATGGGTAGGGAAAAACTGTTTTTT. Using reference TRBV2 and TRBJ1-4 for the parts outside the CDR3, the full variable domain is EPEVTQTPSHQVTQMGQEVILRCVPISNHLYFYWYRQILGQKVEFLVSFYNNEISEKSEIFDDQFSVERPDGSNFTLKIRSTKLEDSAMYFCASTNQGAMGREKLFFGSGTQLSVL.

This rearrangement joins TRBV7-9 to TRBJ1-1; D unresolved. Germline CDR1 is SEHNR and CDR2 is FQNEAQ (reference sequence). This CDR3 spans 14 amino acids. The V and J ends lost 5 bases and 0 bases respectively, with 10 bases between them. DNA of the CDR3: TGTGCCAGCAGCCCGGTCCCGGTGAACACTGAAGCTTTCTTT. Translated, it gives CASSPVPVNTEAFF.

This clone showed up just once. This chain joins TRBV24-1 and TRBJ2-1, with D unclear. Trimming took 4 bases from V and 6 from J, leaving 6 bases between them. Germline assignment: CDR1 KGHDR and CDR2 SFDVKD. This CDR3 is 12 amino acids long. CDR3: CATSDTSNEQFF. For the CDR3, the DNA is TGTGCCACCAGTGACACGAGCAATGAGCAGTTCTTC.

This clone has only one observation. The chain carries TRBV6-5 and TRBJ1-1; TRBD1 is a possible D gene (6 bases). The CDR3 loop spans 12 amino acids. V was clipped by 10 bases and J by 5 bases, with 14 bases between them. Germline V gene data show CDR1 as MNHEY and CDR2 as SVGAGI. The CDR3 bases are TGTGCCATCAAGATGGGGGCTACTGAAGCTTTCTTT. This gives the protein CAIKMGATEAFF.

The chain uses TRBV5-4 and TRBJ2-5; 10 nucleotides agree with TRBD2. CDR3 length: 15 residues. CDR1 and CDR2 from the germline V gene are SGHNT and YYREEE (reference sequence). The V and J ends lost 4 bases and 5 bases, in that order; junction bases with no gene match: 8. In DNA form, the CDR3 reads TGTGCCAGCAGCGGAAGCGGGAGGGCCGGGGAGACCCAGTACTTC. This codes for CASSGSGRAGETQYF.

This clone was counted only a few times. The chain employs TRBV7-6 and TRBJ1-1, with 9 positions matching TRBD1. CDR3 length: 14 residues. V lost 5 bases to trimming and J lost 1 base; unmatched junction nucleotides: 2. Looked up from germline, CDR1 is SGHVS and CDR2 is FNYEAQ. CDR3 amino acids: CASSVGQGNTEAFF. CDR3 coding DNA: TGTGCCAGCAGCGTGGGACAGGGGAACACTGAAGCTTTCTTT.